Listed here are 27 T cell receptor beta chains from one sample, sequenced in a study of shared clonotypes between healthy human individuals. Positively selected for CCR7, the CD45RO-negative cells used as naive CD8 cells excluded terminally differentiated effector memory CD45RA+ cells. The repertoire was sequenced with immunoSEQ multiplex PCR; TCRdb's copy has only in-frame clones and lacks some. The top ten clones hold about 1.5% of a sample with 2 million to 2.5 million clones, about 92% of them seen once. Sequencing used naive CD8+ T cells from PBMCs. The receptor set was obtained from a man between 18 and 29 years old in good health. Some clones in this sample may be carry-over from other donors' samples.

This chain connects TRBV19 to TRBJ2-3; the match to TRBD2 covers 9 bases. The CDR3 is 15 amino acids. V shed 1 base and J 3 bases; nucleotides not matched to a gene: 2. Per the germline V gene, CDR1 is LNHDA and CDR2 is SQIVND (reference sequence). CDR3 in DNA: TGTGCCAGTAGTATAGTCACTAGCGGGACAGATACGCAGTATTTT. Amino acid sequence: CASSIVTSGTDTQYF.

The genes are TRBV7-2 and TRBJ2-1, with TRBD1 matching over 9 bases. Germline-derived CDR1 and CDR2 are SGHTA and FQGNSA. The CDR3 covers 16 residues. Trimming at V came to 2 bases and at J to 7 bases, leaving 9 bases not matched to a gene. The CDR3 bases are TGTGCCAGCAGCTTACTAGGTACAGGGGGCGGAAATGAGCAGTTCTTC. Its translation is CASSLLGTGGGNEQFF.

The rearrangement links TRBV7-6 to TRBJ2-5, with unresolved D. The CDR3 runs 15 residues. Germline CDR1 and CDR2: SGHVS and FNYEAQ. The ends were cut back, 6 bases at V and 3 bases at J, with 17 bases in the middle. The CDR3 region is CASSSLARVKETQYF. For the CDR3, the DNA is TGTGCCAGCAGTTCCCTTGCTAGGGTAAAAGAGACCCAGTACTTC.

CDR3 nucleotide sequence: TGTGCCAGCAGCTCCCGGGCAGCCGTGACCCCAGATACGCAGTATTTT. Protein sequence: CASSSRAAVTPDTQYF. The rearrangement links TRBV13 to TRBJ2-3; unclear D gene. The V and J ends lost 4 bases and 4 bases respectively, with 18 bases between them. CDR1 PRHDT and CDR2 FYEKMQ come from the germline V gene (reference sequence). The CDR3 runs to 16 residues.

This sequence joins TRBV29-1 and TRBJ2-7; 10 bases line up with TRBD1. This CDR3 has 13 amino acids. V lost 6 bases to trimming and J lost 2 bases; unmatched junction nucleotides: 4. CDR1 and CDR2 (germline): SQVTM, ANQGSEA. Here the CDR3 DNA reads TGCAGCGTCACGGACAGGGGGGCCTACGAGCAGTACTTC. Translation gives CSVTDRGAYEQYF.

This clone was found once. The rearrangement joins TRBV28 to TRBJ1-2; D may be TRBD1 (6 bases). V lost 1 base to trimming and J lost 7 bases, with 16 bases between them. Germline CDR1 MDHEN, CDR2 SYDVKM. The CDR3 runs to 15 residues. The CDR3 loop reads CASSLYRNREGGYTF. The CDR3 coding sequence is TGTGCCAGCAGTTTATACAGGAACAGGGAAGGTGGCTACACCTTC.

V usage is TRBV5-6 and J usage is TRBJ2-1; D is undetermined. Trimming shortened V by 3 bases and J by 0 bases, and 13 bases separated the two germline ends. The CDR3 length is 16 residues. Germline CDR1 and CDR2: SGHDT and YYEEEE. As DNA, the CDR3 is TGTGCCAGCAGCTCCCTTGAGCGCGTCTCCTACAATGAGCAGTTCTTC. As protein: CASSSLERVSYNEQFF.

J is TRBJ2-5 and V is TRBV9; either TRBD1 or TRBD2 may supply D (5 bases each). The CDR3 spans 16 residues. Germline CDR1 SGDLS, CDR2 YYNGEE. V shed 0 bases and J shed 2 bases, with 14 bases lying between them. The CDR3 DNA follows: TGTGCCAGCAGCGTAGCACGGACGGGGCCGCAAGAGACCCAGTACTTC. This codes for CASSVARTGPQETQYF. The whole variable domain, remainder taken from reference TRBV9 and TRBJ2-5, is DSGVTQTPKHLITATGQRVTLRCSPRSGDLSVYWYQQSLDQGLQFLIQYYNGEERAKGNILERFSAQQFPDLHSELNLSSLELGDSALYFCASSVARTGPQETQYFGPGTRLLVL.

The chain couples TRBV29-1 to TRBJ1-2; D gene uncertain. V lost 3 bases, J lost 1 base, and 12 bases lay in between. Germline CDR1 reads SQVTM; CDR2 reads ANQGSEA. The CDR3 runs to 14 residues. CDR3 protein: CSVDIGKLNYGYTF. DNA of the CDR3: TGCAGCGTTGATATTGGGAAGCTTAACTATGGCTACACCTTC.

The CDR3 loop is CASSPDLGGHNEQFF. CDR3 coding DNA: TGTGCCAGCAGCCCCGACTTGGGGGGCCACAATGAGCAGTTCTTC. The chain links TRBV11-2 to TRBJ2-1; D is tentatively TRBD1 or TRBD2 (6 bases each). Germline values: CDR1 SGHAT, CDR2 FQNNGV. Trimming pared 5 bases from V and 5 bases from J, leaving 16 bases between. This CDR3 is 15 amino acids long.

This chain uses TRBV7-9 with TRBJ1-2; D remains ambiguous. From germline, CDR1 is SEHNR and CDR2 FQNEAQ (reference sequence). The V end lost 6 bases, the J end lost 11 bases, and 19 bases lay between the germline ends. This CDR3 spans 13 amino acids. The CDR3 loop reads CASRPPGPTAYTF. As DNA, the CDR3 is TGTGCCAGCAGGCCTCCGGGTCCCACGGCGTACACCTTC. Using reference TRBV7-9 and TRBJ1-2 for the parts outside the CDR3, the full variable domain is DTGVSQNPRHKITKRGQNVTFRCDPISEHNRLYWYRQTLGQGPEFLTYFQNEAQLEKSRLLSDRFSAERPKGSFSTLEIQRTEQGDSAMYLCASRPPGPTAYTFGSGTRLTVV.

For the CDR3, the DNA is TGTGCCAGCAGCTTAGCGTATGGGTGGAGTCCTAACTATGGCTACACCTTC. Translation gives CASSLAYGWSPNYGYTF. The rearrangement links TRBV7-9 to TRBJ1-2; D is unresolved. The CDR3 is 17 amino acids. Looked up from germline, CDR1 is SEHNR and CDR2 is FQNEAQ (reference sequence). With 0 bases removed from V and 0 bases from J, the gap between germline ends came to 14 bases.

The chain uses TRBV5-1 and TRBJ2-3, with 7 nucleotides matching TRBD2. V was pared by 1 base and J by 3 bases, with 5 bases of the junction left unmatched. The CDR3 runs to 15 residues. The germline CDR1 and CDR2 sequences are SGHRS and YFSETQ. Here the CDR3 DNA reads TGCGCCAGCAGCTTGAGCGGGGCTTTTACAGATACGCAGTATTTT. Translated: CASSLSGAFTDTQYF.

The genes are TRBV6-5 and TRBJ2-5, with a tentative D call TRBD1 (6 bases). Germline CDR1 is MNHEY and CDR2 is SVGAGI. The CDR3 is made up of 14 amino acids. V was clipped by 2 bases and J by 5 bases, with 12 bases between them. The CDR3 reads CASSYLGGAETQYF. For the CDR3, the DNA is TGTGCCAGCAGTTACCTTGGGGGCGCGGAGACCCAGTACTTC.

The V and J genes are TRBV11-2 and TRBJ2-7; no clear D gene. The V end lost 1 base, the J end lost 3 bases, and 7 bases lay between the germline ends. The CDR3 runs 13 residues. Germline-derived CDR1 and CDR2 are SGHAT and FQNNGV. The CDR3 nucleotides read TGTGCCAGCAGCTTAGGTGCCCACTACGAGCAGTACTTC. Its protein is CASSLGAHYEQYF.

This chain connects TRBV6-6 to TRBJ2-7; D is possibly TRBD2 (6 bases). V lost 2 bases, J lost 7 bases, and 15 bases lay in between. Germline loops: CDR1 MNHNY, CDR2 SVGAGI (reference sequence). CDR3 length: 14 residues. Written as DNA, the CDR3 is TGTGCCAGCAGTTACGAGGGACTCGTGGGTGAGCAGTACTTC. This gives the protein CASSYEGLVGEQYF.

Turning to this clone: Other DNA sequences within the sample encode an identical CDR3. The chain employs TRBV19 and TRBJ1-1; D possibly corresponds to TRBD1 (6 bases). The germline V gene has CDR1 LNHDA and CDR2 SQIVND (reference sequence). The CDR3 contains 15 residues. The V gene lost 3 bases and the J gene lost 1 base, with 12 bases spanning the gap. CDR3 region: CASSIGGAGNTEAFF. The CDR3 DNA reads TGTGCCAGTAGTATTGGGGGCGCGGGGAACACTGAAGCTTTCTTT.

The rearrangement uses TRBV10-3 and TRBJ1-1; no firm D call. From germline, CDR1 is ENHRY and CDR2 SYGVKD. The CDR3 has 15 amino acids. With 3 bases removed from V and 3 bases from J, the gap between germline ends came to 14 bases. Here the CDR3 reads CAISDVGVTDTEAFF. The CDR3 DNA reads TGTGCCATCAGTGACGTCGGGGTAACGGACACTGAAGCTTTCTTT.

Regarding this clone: Other nucleotide sequences from this sample produce the same CDR3. In nucleotides, the CDR3 is TGTGCCAGCAGGGGACGGAGGAACACTGAAGCTTTCTTT. Protein product: CASRGRRNTEAFF. The chain has TRBV2 and TRBJ1-1; D perhaps matches TRBD1 (5 bases). The CDR3 covers 13 residues. V gave up 6 bases and J gave up 1 base, with 9 bases separating them. Germline loops: CDR1 SNHLY, CDR2 FYNNEI.

This chain connects TRBV28 to TRBJ1-2; 7 nucleotides agree with TRBD1. This CDR3 spans 15 amino acids. After removal of 7 bases from V and 0 bases from J, the junction contained 8 bases not matched to a gene. Germline CDR1 and CDR2: MDHEN and SYDVKM. The DNA for the CDR3 is TGTGCCAGCACAGGGACAGAGAGTACTAACTATGGCTACACCTTC. This codes for CASTGTESTNYGYTF.

The chain recombines TRBV19 with TRBJ1-1; the D gene is possibly TRBD1 (6 bases). Germline values: CDR1 LNHDA, CDR2 SQIVND (reference sequence). V was shortened by 9 bases and J by 1 base, with 15 bases between the two germline ends. This CDR3 contains 14 residues. DNA for the CDR3: TGTGCCAGCGGGGGCAGGGGACGGAACACTGAAGCTTTCTTT. Amino acids: CASGGRGRNTEAFF.

V is TRBV7-9 and J is TRBJ2-2, with 12 bases aligning to TRBD1. This CDR3 is 16 amino acids long. Germline CDR1 reads SEHNR; CDR2 reads FQNEAQ (reference sequence). V lost 10 bases, J lost 3 bases, and 9 bases stayed unmatched. CDR3 region: CANPGGQGADTGELFF. In nucleotides, the CDR3 is TGTGCCAACCCCGGGGGACAGGGGGCGGACACCGGGGAGCTGTTTTTT.

The rearrangement links TRBV5-5 to TRBJ2-5; D is ambiguous. V lost 4 bases, J lost 1 base, and 2 bases lay in between. Per germline, CDR1 SGHKS and CDR2 YYEKEE (reference sequence). CDR3 size: 11 residues. This CDR3 reads CASSTQETQYF. The DNA of the CDR3 is TGTGCCAGCAGCACCCAAGAGACCCAGTACTTC.

This chain uses TRBV5-4 with TRBJ2-7; no definite D call. The germline V gene encodes CDR1 SGHNT and CDR2 YYREEE (reference sequence). The V end was cut by 0 bases, the J end by 7 bases, with 20 bases between. The CDR3 consists of 16 residues. The CDR3 region has the DNA TGTGCCAGCAGCTTGGGACCGACCTTTGGGGTCGCTGAGCAGTACTTC. Its protein product is CASSLGPTFGVAEQYF.

The rearrangement links TRBV7-8 to TRBJ2-1; 11 nucleotides agree with TRBD2. The CDR3 runs 19 residues. Germline V gene lookup returns CDR1 SGHVS and CDR2 FQNEAQ. V lost 1 base to trimming and J lost 0 bases; unmatched junction nucleotides: 8. The CDR3 here is CASSLGLAGYTSSYNEQFF. The CDR3 region has the DNA TGTGCCAGCAGCTTAGGACTAGCGGGGTATACGAGCTCCTACAATGAGCAGTTCTTC.

The chain uses TRBV6-5 and TRBJ2-2, with unresolved D. Trimming left V 5 bases short and J 5 bases short, with 15 bases between. The germline V gene has CDR1 MNHEY and CDR2 SVGAGI. The CDR3 spans 15 residues. CDR3 loop: CASSTGHFSTGELFF. CDR3 sequence (DNA): TGTGCCAGCAGTACGGGCCACTTTTCAACCGGGGAGCTGTTTTTT.

The rearrangement links TRBV28 to TRBJ1-1, with D unclear. The CDR3 has 14 residues. Trimming left V 3 bases short and J 0 bases short, with 8 bases between. Germline CDR1 and CDR2: MDHEN and SYDVKM. CDR3 region: CASSLARMNTEAFF. The CDR3 DNA sequence: TGTGCCAGCAGTTTGGCCCGGATGAACACTGAAGCTTTCTTT.